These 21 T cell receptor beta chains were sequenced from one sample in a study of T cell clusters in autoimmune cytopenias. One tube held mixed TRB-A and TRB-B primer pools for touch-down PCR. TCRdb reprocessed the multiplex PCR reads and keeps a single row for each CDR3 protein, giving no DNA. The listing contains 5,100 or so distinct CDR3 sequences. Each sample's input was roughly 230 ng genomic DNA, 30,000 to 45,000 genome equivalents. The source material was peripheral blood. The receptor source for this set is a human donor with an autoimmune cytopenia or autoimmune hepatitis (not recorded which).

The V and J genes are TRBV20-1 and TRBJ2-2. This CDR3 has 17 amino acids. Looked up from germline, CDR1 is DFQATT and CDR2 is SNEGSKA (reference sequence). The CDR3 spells CSATQDLLSSNTGELFF.

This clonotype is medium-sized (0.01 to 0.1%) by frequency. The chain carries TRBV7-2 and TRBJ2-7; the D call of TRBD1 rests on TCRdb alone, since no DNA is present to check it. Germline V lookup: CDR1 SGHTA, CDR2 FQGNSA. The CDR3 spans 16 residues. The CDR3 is CASSLAWAGDSYEQYF.

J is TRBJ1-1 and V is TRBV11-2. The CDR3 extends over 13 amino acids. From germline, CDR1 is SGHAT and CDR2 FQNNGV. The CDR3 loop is CASSPPSMAEAFF.

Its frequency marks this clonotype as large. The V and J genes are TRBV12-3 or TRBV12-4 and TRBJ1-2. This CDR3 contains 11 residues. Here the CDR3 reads CASTTVSGYTF.

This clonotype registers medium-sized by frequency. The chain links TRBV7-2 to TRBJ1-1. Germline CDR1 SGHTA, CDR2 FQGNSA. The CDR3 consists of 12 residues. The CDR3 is CASSRGRSEAFF. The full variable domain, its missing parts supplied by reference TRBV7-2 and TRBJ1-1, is GAGVSQSPSNKVTEKGKDVELRCDPISGHTALYWYRQSLGQGLEFLIYFQGNSAPDKSGLPSDRFSAERTGGSVSTLTIQRTQQEDSAVYLCASSRGRSEAFFGQGTRLTVV.

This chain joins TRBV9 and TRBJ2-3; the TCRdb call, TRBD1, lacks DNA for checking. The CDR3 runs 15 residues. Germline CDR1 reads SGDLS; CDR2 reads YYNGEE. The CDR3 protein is CASSVDDGGTDTQYF. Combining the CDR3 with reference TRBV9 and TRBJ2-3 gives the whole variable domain DSGVTQTPKHLITATGQRVTLRCSPRSGDLSVYWYQQSLDQGLQFLIQYYNGEERAKGNILERFSAQQFPDLHSELNLSSLELGDSALYFCASSVDDGGTDTQYFGPGTRLTVL.

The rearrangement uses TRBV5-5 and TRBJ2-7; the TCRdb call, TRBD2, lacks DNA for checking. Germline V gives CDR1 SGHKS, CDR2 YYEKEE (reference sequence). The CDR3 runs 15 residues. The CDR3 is CASSFGGTFSYEQYF.

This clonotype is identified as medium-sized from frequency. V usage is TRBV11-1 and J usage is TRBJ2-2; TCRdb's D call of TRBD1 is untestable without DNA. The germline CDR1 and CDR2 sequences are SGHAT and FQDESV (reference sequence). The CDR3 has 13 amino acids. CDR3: CASSLSQGRGLFF.

CDR3 residues: CSATPGDSVSNQPQHF. The gene calls are TRBV20-1 and TRBJ1-5; with no DNA, the TCRdb D assignment of TRBD1 cannot be verified. Germline loops: CDR1 DFQATT, CDR2 SNEGSKA (reference sequence). The CDR3 totals 16 residues.

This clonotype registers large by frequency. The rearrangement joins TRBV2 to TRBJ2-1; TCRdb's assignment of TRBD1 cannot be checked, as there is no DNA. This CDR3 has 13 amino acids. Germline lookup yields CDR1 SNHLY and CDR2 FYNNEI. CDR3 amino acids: CASSEYPGNEQFF.

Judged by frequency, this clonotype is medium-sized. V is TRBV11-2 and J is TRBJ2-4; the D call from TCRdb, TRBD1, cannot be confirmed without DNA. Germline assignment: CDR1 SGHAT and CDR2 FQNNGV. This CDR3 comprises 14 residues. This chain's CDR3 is CASSLVDTGDIQYF.

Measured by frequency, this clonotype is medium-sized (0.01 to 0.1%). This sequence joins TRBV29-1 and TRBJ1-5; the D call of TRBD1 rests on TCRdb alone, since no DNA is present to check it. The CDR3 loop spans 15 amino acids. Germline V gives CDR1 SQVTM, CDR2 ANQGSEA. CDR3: CSVAETGTGEQPQHF.

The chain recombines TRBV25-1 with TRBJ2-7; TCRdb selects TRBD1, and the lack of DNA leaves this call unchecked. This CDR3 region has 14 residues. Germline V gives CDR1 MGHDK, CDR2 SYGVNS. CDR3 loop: CASSSRTGSYEQYF.

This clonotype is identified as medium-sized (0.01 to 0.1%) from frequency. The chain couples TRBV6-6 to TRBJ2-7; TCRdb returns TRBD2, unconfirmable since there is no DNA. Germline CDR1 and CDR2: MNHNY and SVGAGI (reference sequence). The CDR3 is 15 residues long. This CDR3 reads CASSPRLAGANEQYF.

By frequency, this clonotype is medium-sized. The CDR3 loop is CASSEVQGGTQYF. The chain is built from TRBV6-1 and TRBJ2-5; TCRdb's D call of TRBD1 is untestable without DNA. The CDR3 totals 13 residues. Germline V gene sequence: CDR1 MNHNS, CDR2 SASEGT.

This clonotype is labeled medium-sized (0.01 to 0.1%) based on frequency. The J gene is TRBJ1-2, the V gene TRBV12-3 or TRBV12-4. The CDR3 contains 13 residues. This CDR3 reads CASSLGNDLGYTF.

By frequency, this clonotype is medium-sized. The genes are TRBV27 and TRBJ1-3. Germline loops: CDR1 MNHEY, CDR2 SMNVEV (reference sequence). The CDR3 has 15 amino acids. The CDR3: CASSYRGMTGNTIYF.

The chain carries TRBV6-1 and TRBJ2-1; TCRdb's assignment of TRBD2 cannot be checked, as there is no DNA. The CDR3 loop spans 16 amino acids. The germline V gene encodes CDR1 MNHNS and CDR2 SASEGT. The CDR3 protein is CASSVLGRGGVNEQFF.

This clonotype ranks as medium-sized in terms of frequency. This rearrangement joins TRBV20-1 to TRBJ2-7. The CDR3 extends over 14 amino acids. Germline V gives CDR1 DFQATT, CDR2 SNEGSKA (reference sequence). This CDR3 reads CSAMDASSSYEQYF.

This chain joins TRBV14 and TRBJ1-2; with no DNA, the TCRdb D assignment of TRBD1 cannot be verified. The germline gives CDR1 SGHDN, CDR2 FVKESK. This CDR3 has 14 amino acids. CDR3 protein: CASSLGQGSGGYTF. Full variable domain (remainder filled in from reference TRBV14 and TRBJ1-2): EAGVTQFPSHSVIEKGQTVTLRCDPISGHDNLYWYRRVMGKEIKFLLHFVKESKQDESGMPNNRFLAERTGGTYSTLKVQPAELEDSGVYFCASSLGQGSGGYTFGSGTRLTVV.

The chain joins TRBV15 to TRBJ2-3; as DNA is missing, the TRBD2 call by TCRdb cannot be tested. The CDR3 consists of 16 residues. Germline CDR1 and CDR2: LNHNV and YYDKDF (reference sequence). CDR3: CATSRRGLAASNTQYF.